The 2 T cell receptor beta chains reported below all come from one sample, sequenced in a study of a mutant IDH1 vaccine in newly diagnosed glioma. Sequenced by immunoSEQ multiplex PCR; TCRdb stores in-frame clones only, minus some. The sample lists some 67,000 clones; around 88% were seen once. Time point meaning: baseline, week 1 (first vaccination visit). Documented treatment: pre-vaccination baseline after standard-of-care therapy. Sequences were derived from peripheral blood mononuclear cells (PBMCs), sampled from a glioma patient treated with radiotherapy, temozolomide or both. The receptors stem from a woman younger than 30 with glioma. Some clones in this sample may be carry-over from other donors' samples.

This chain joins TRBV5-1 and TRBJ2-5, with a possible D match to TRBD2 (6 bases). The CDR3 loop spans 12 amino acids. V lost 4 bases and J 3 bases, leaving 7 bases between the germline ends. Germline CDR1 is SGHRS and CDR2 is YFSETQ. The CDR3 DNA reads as TGCGCCAGCAGCGCGGGGAAAGAGACCCAGTACTTC. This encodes CASSAGKETQYF.

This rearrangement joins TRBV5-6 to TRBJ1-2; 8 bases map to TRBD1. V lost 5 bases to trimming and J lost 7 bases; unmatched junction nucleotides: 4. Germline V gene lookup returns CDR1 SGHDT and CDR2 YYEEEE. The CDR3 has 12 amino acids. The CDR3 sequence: CASRQGTGGYTF. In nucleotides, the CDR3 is TGTGCCAGCAGACAAGGGACAGGTGGCTACACCTTC.